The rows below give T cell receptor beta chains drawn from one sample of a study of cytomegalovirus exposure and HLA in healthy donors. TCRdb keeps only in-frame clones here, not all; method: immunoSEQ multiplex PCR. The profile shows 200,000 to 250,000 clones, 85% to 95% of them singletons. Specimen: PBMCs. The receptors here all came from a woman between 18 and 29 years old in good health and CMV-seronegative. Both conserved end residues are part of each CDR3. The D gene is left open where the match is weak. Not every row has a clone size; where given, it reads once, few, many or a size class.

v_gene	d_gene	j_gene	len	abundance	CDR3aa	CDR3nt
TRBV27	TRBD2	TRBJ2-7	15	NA	CASTHTGGVGYEQYF	TGTGCCAGCACCCATACGGGGGGGGTAGGCTACGAGCAGTACTTC
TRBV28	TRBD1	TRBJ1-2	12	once	CASRDRDRKHTF	TGTGCCAGCAGGGACCGGGACAGAAAACACACCTTC
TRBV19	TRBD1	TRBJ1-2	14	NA	CASSRDSTNYGYTF	TGTGCCAGTAGCCGGGACAGCACTAACTATGGCTACACCTTC
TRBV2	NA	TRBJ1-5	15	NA	CASIHIQGYNQPQHF	TGTGCCAGCATTCATATTCAGGGTTACAATCAGCCCCAGCATTTT
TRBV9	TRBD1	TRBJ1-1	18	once	CASSVAEFYRGVNTEAFF	TGTGCCAGCAGCGTAGCAGAATTCTACAGGGGAGTGAACACTGAAGCTTTCTTT
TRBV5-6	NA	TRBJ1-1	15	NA	CASSSLYLMNTEAFF	TGTGCCAGCAGCTCTCTGTATCTTATGAACACTGAAGCTTTCTTT
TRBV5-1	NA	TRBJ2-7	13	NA	CATRGEGAYEQYF	TGCGCCACCAGGGGTGAGGGGGCCTACGAGCAGTACTTC
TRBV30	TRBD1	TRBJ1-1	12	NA	CAWYRQGVKAFF	TGTGCCTGGTATCGTCAGGGGGTCAAAGCTTTCTTT
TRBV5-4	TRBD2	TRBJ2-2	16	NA	CASSLAAGVRTGELFF	TGTGCCAGCAGCTTGGCGGCGGGAGTAAGGACCGGGGAGCTGTTTTTT
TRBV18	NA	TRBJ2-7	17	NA	CASSPVLGDPEAYEQYF	TGTGCCAGCTCACCAGTCTTAGGAGACCCGGAGGCCTACGAGCAGTACTTC
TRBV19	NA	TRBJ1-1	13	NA	CASSIDSRGEAFF	TGTGCCAGTAGTATAGATTCCCGCGGGGAGGCTTTCTTT
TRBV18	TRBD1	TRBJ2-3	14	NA	CASSPRTGLDTQYF	TGTGCCAGCTCACCGAGGACAGGGCTTGATACGCAGTATTTT
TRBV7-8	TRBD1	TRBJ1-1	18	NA	CASSHRTGLGTGNTEAFF	TGTGCCAGCAGCCATCGAACGGGCTTGGGGACAGGAAACACTGAAGCTTTCTTT
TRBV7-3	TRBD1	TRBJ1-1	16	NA	CASSLGSRGLNTEAFF	TGTGCCAGCAGCTTAGGAAGCAGGGGGCTGAACACTGAAGCTTTCTTT
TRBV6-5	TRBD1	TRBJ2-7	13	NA	CASIRQGQGEQYF	TGTGCCAGCATCCGACAGGGGCAAGGCGAGCAGTACTTC
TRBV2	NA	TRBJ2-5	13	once	CASSLPNLETQYF	TGTGCCAGCAGCCTACCAAACTTAGAGACCCAGTACTTC
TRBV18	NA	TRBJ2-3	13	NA	CASSPTSTDTQYF	TGTGCCAGCTCACCCACTAGCACAGATACGCAGTATTTT
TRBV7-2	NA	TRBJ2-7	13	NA	CASSRTRLWEQYF	TGTGCCAGCAGCAGGACAAGGCTCTGGGAGCAGTACTTC
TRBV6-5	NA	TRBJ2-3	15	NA	CASRNRGGRSDTQYF	TGTGCCAGCAGAAACCGCGGAGGGCGATCAGATACGCAGTATTTT
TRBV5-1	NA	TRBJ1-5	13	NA	CASSLFQGKPQHF	TGCGCCAGCAGCTTGTTCCAGGGGAAGCCCCAGCATTTT
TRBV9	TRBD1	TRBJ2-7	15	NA	CASSSQDRARYEQYF	TGTGCCAGCAGCTCCCAGGACAGGGCGAGATACGAGCAGTACTTC
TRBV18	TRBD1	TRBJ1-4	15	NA	CASSAGQGTNEKLFF	TGTGCCAGCTCAGCAGGACAGGGAACTAATGAAAAACTGTTTTTT
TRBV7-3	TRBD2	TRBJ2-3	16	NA	CASSNEGTSGTYTQYF	TGTGCCAGCAGCAACGAAGGGACTAGCGGGACGTATACGCAGTATTTT
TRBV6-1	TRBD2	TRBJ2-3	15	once	CATLTSGMRGDTQYF	TGTGCCACCTTGACTAGCGGGATGCGCGGAGATACGCAGTATTTT
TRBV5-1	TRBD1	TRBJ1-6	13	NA	CASRRDSNSPLHF	TGCGCCAGCAGAAGGGACAGCAATTCACCCCTCCACTTT